The clone carrying this T cell receptor beta chain has only one observation. Its target is unknown. Primers for the PCR totalled 60 Vbeta and 13 Jbeta. Here immunoSEQ multiplex PCR was the method, and the copy in TCRdb shows in-frame clones only, minus some. Of a few hundred thousand clones in the sample, 80% to 95% are singletons; the top ten hold approximately 1.5%. With V trimmed by 6 bases and J by 3 bases, 10 bases remained unmatched. The germline gives CDR1 MNHNS, CDR2 SASEGT. The CDR3 sequence is 15 residues long. This entry is derived from a study of cytomegalovirus exposure and HLA in healthy donors. Overall study results and limits: Later analysis identified a missense DCLRE1C variant that was linked to TCR beta V- and J-gene trimming.

This TCR derives from a girl aged 2-15 years in good health and CMV-seronegative. The sequencing sample was made of PBMCs. This chain joins TRBV6-1 and TRBJ2-7, with 8 bases aligning to TRBD1. The CDR3 DNA sequence: TGTGCCAGCAGCGCCAGGCCACAGGGGGACTACGAGCAGTACTTC. Its translation is CASSARPQGDYEQYF.